This passage covers 8 T cell receptor beta chains from one sample sequenced in a study of T cells in localized non-small cell lung cancer (dated by TCRdb to between 2020 and 2021). The library was produced with the immunoSEQ multiplex PCR assay. TCRdb took this table from immuneACCESS and kept in-frame rearrangements with V and J called. Such tables lack part of the clones; where checked against another copy, unresolved V genes explain under half of the gap, and the rest is unexplained. The sample table lists 41,000 or so clones, about 88% of them with a count of one. The ten biggest clones cover roughly 6.9% of the sample. Here the sequenced sample was peripheral blood, taken before any cancer treatment. The origin of the receptors is a woman between 18 and 50 years old with stage III lung adenocarcinoma.

CDR3 DNA sequence: TGTGCCAGCAAAAAGTCCACCGCGCCCACAGATACGCAGTATTTT. Protein product: CASKKSTAPTDTQYF. The chain is built from TRBV9 and TRBJ2-3; D unresolved. V lost 6 bases, J lost 2 bases, and 16 bases lay in between. Germline loops: CDR1 SGDLS, CDR2 YYNGEE. The CDR3 extends over 15 amino acids.

This chain joins TRBV11-2 and TRBJ2-6; 7 bases match TRBD1. V shed 4 bases and J 3 bases; nucleotides not matched to a gene: 15. The CDR3 consists of 19 residues. Germline V gene sequence: CDR1 SGHAT, CDR2 FQNNGV. The CDR3 is CASSSTFRTGGLGANVLTF. CDR3 in DNA: TGTGCCAGCAGCTCCACCTTCAGGACAGGTGGGCTTGGGGCCAACGTCCTGACTTTC.

The chain is built from TRBV4-1 and TRBJ1-1; D gene uncertain. The CDR3 contains 13 residues. V lost 4 bases to trimming and J lost 5 bases, with 11 bases between them. CDR1 MGHRA and CDR2 YSYEKL come from the germline V gene. The DNA for the CDR3 is TGCGCCAGCAGCCTCATCGGTCGGACTGAAGCTTTCTTT. It translates to CASSLIGRTEAFF.

This clone came up once. The chain recombines TRBV21-1 with TRBJ2-1; whether TRBD1, the table's D call, matches the DNA was not checked. TRBV21-1 is designated a pseudogene. CDR3 size: 18 residues. CDR3 residues: CASSKPFRRGPVGNEQFF. Here the CDR3 DNA reads TGTGCCAGCAGCAAACCTTTTAGGAGGGGGCCGGTGGGCAATGAGCAGTTCTTC.

The genes are TRBV4-1 and TRBJ2-1, with D unclear. Germline lookup yields CDR1 MGHRA and CDR2 YSYEKL. The CDR3 is 19 amino acids. Trimming removed 0 bases from V and 0 bases from J, with 18 bases in between. Written as DNA, the CDR3 is TGCGCCAGCAGCCAAGATCTCCCGGTTAAGGTTCGCTCCTACAATGAGCAGTTCTTC. It specifies CASSQDLPVKVRSYNEQFF.

The chain links TRBV2 to TRBJ2-1, with 9 bases aligning to TRBD1. The CDR3 totals 14 residues. Germline V gene sequence: CDR1 SNHLY, CDR2 FYNNEI. The trim removed 5 bases at V and 6 bases at J, leaving 5 bases unmatched. CDR3 sequence: CASSYRGPPNEQFF. In DNA form, the CDR3 reads TGTGCCAGCAGTTACAGGGGGCCTCCCAATGAGCAGTTCTTC.

This chain uses TRBV6-4 with TRBJ2-3; 8 bases fit TRBD1. The V gene end was trimmed by 6 bases and the J gene end by 5 bases; junction bases not matched to a gene: 7. Germline CDR1 and CDR2: MRHNA and SNTAGT. The length of the CDR3 is 14 residues. CDR3 region: CASSLDRVGDTQYF. The CDR3 DNA reads TGTGCCAGCAGCCTGGACAGGGTCGGAGATACGCAGTATTTT.

The chain employs TRBV12-5 and TRBJ1-5, with D unclear. The CDR3 contains 16 residues. Trimming took 7 bases from V and 3 from J, leaving 19 bases between them. The germline V gene has CDR1 LGHNT and CDR2 FRNRAP. The CDR3 coding sequence is TGTGCTAGTGCCCCTCTTGGCGCGTACCCCAATCAGCCCCAGCATTTT. It encodes CASAPLGAYPNQPQHF.